This T cell receptor (beta chain) was observed in a study of blood T cell repertoires in COVID-19. Here immunoSEQ multiplex PCR was the method, and the copy in TCRdb shows in-frame clones only, minus some. The table has approximately 85,000 clones, about 92% seen once. The ends were cut back, 4 bases at V and 5 bases at J, with 4 bases in the middle. The CDR3 spans 11 residues. The germline V gene encodes CDR1 MDHEN and CDR2 SYDVKM. V usage is TRBV28 and J usage is TRBJ2-3; D remains unclear. The TCR was taken from a woman aged 60 to 75 with active COVID-19. Sequencing was performed on peripheral blood. The CDR3 loop reads CASSSRDTQYF. CDR3 in DNA: TGTGCCAGCAGTTCCCGAGATACGCAGTATTTT.